This TCR beta chain is drawn from a study of response to subunit inactivated influenza vaccine (dated by TCRdb to 2016 to 2019). Study-wide context: To follow how T cells responded to a trivalent subunit inactivated influenza vaccine, the researchers relied on deep quantitative profiling of the T cell receptor repertoire. Summary of the overall study and its limitations: According to the authors, only a limited number of new T cells may be recruited by each seasonal influenza vaccination.

Trimming costs V 0 bases and J 5 bases, and their ends lie 11 bases apart. CDR1 KGHSH and CDR2 LQKENI are derived from the germline V gene. The length of the CDR3 is 14 amino acids, counting both ends. Of all the DNA, just the CDR3 is kept, 42 bases in frame from base 1. Note on this clonotype: What antigen it recognizes has not been identified. Without the conserved terminal phenylalanine or tryptophan, this CDR3 likely stems from a read error.

The method was RT-PCR. Sequenced using an Illumina HiSeq 2500. In TCRdb, the public reads were trimmed at Q25 with fastp and aligned with MiXCR, with productive beta chains retained. Every CDR3 protein is listed once, alongside the most common genes and DNA of its rows. The sample table lists 500,000 to 750,000 distinct CDR3 sequences, around 15% of them with a count of one. The top ten clones comprise around 10% of the sample. This receptor was identified in a man aged 50 to 60 who received an inactivated influenza vaccine. Donor details come from another sample of the same person, matched by shared clones. This material consisted of PBMCs from blood, taken roughly 12 days after vaccination. Rearrangement joined TRBV18 to TRBJ2-7, with the D gene not clear enough to name. The sequenced DNA: TGTGCCAGCTCACCACCGATGGGGTCCGACGAGCAGTACTTA. The encoded protein is CASSPPMGSDEQYL.